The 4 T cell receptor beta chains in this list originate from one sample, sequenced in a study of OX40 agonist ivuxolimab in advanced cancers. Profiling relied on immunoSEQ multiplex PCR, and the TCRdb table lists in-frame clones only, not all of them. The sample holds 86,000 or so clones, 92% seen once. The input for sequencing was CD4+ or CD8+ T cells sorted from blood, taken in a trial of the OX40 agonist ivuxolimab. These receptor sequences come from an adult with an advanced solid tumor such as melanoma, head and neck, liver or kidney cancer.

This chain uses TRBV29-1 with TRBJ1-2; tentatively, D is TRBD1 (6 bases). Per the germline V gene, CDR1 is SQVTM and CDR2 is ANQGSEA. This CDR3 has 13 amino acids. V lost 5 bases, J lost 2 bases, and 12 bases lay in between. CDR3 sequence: CSVKTQGNYGYTF. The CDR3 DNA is TGCAGCGTTAAAACTCAGGGGAACTATGGCTACACCTTC.

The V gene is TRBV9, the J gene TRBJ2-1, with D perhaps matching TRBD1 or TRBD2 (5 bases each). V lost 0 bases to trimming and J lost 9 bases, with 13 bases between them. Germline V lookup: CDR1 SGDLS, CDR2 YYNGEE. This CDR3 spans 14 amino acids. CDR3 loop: CASSVGGFEGEQFF. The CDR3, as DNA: TGTGCCAGCAGCGTAGGGGGGTTCGAGGGTGAGCAGTTCTTC.

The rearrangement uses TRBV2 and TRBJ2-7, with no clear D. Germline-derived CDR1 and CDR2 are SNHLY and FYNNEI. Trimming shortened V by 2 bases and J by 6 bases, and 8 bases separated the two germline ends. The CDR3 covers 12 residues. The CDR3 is CASSESSAEQYF. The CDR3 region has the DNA TGTGCCAGCAGTGAATCGTCGGCCGAGCAGTACTTC.

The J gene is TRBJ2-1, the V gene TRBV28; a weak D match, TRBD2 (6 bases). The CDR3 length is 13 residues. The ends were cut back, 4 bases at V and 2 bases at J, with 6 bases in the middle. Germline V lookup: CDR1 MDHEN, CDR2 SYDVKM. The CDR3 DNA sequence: TGTGCCAGCAGTTGGGGGGCCTACAATGAGCAGTTCTTC. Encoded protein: CASSWGAYNEQFF.